The 21 T cell receptor beta chains in this list originate from one sample, sequenced in a study of blood T cells in healthy people across ages. Through a sample-barcoded 5' primer and a J-beta primer mix, a second PCR was run for roughly 6 to 11 cycles. In TCRdb, the 5' RACE reads were re-called with MiXCR into one record per CDR3 protein. The table includes some 800,000 distinct CDR3 sequences, under 45% detected once. Material: blood. Receptor source: a man between 60 and 75 years old in good health.

The genes are TRBV7-9 and TRBJ2-1; TRBD2 matches at 8 bases. Per germline, CDR1 SEHNR and CDR2 FQNEAQ (reference sequence). Germline trimming cut 2 bases from V and 7 bases from J; bases unmatched to any gene: 7. The CDR3 sequence is 15 residues long. The CDR3 here is CASSLLDGGANEQFF. CDR3 in DNA: TGTGCCAGCAGCTTACTAGACGGGGGGGCGAATGAGCAGTTCTTC. Complete variable domain (other parts from reference TRBV7-9 and TRBJ2-1): DTGVSQNPRHKITKRGQNVTFRCDPISEHNRLYWYRQTLGQGPEFLTYFQNEAQLEKSRLLSDRFSAERPKGSFSTLEIQRTEQGDSAMYLCASSLLDGGANEQFFGPGTRLTVL.

In its sample, this clonotype was seen a few times. This chain links TRBV4-3 with TRBJ1-5; TRBD1 might be the D (5 bases). Deletions cut 3 bases from V and 9 bases from J, with 12 bases between. The CDR3 totals 13 residues. In germline, CDR1 is LGHNA, CDR2 YSLEER. CDR3: CASSHRENSPQHF. The CDR3 DNA reads TGCGCCAGCAGCCACAGGGAGAATTCGCCCCAGCATTTT.

This clonotype was seen at least ten times. This chain connects TRBV2 to TRBJ2-2, with 10 bases fitting TRBD2. The ends lost 6 bases at V and 4 bases at J; junction bases unmatched: 8. The germline V gene encodes CDR1 SNHLY and CDR2 FYNNEI. The CDR3 covers 16 residues. The CDR3 is CASRASAGGGTGELFF. The CDR3 DNA reads TGTGCCAGCAGAGCTTCAGCGGGGGGGGGCACCGGGGAGCTGTTTTTT.

The chain couples TRBV19 to TRBJ2-7, with TRBD2 identical over 14 bases. The junction had 9 bases not matched to a gene; V was cut back by 5 bases and J by 3 bases. This CDR3 comprises 17 residues. CDR1 is LNHDA, CDR2 SQIVND, per germline (reference sequence). CDR3 bases: TGTGCCAGTAGTCCACCGGGACTAGCGGGGGCGATCTACGAGCAGTACTTC. It specifies CASSPPGLAGAIYEQYF.

This clonotype was detected a few times. The chain combines TRBV6-5 with TRBJ1-2; TRBD1 matches at 8 bases. CDR1 MNHEY and CDR2 SVGAGI come from the germline V gene. This CDR3 is 13 amino acids long. Trimming removed 6 bases from V and 7 bases from J; junction bases left unmatched: 7. CDR3: CASSLTGGSGYTF. Here the CDR3 DNA reads TGTGCCAGCAGCCTTACAGGGGGAAGTGGCTACACCTTC.

The chain employs TRBV7-9 and TRBJ1-5; 10 nucleotides match TRBD1. The CDR3 spans 17 residues. The junction had 11 bases not matched to a gene; V was cut back by 6 bases and J by 3 bases. CDR1 and CDR2 (germline): SEHNR, FQNEAQ (reference sequence). The CDR3 loop is CASSFGQGGSFNQPQHF. The CDR3 nucleotides are TGTGCCAGCAGTTTCGGACAGGGGGGATCATTCAATCAGCCCCAGCATTTT. Complete variable domain (other parts from reference TRBV7-9 and TRBJ1-5): DTGVSQNPRHKITKRGQNVTFRCDPISEHNRLYWYRQTLGQGPEFLTYFQNEAQLEKSRLLSDRFSAERPKGSFSTLEIQRTEQGDSAMYLCASSFGQGGSFNQPQHFGDGTRLSIL.

The chain carries TRBV5-1 and TRBJ2-1, with D hard to call. Germline lookup yields CDR1 SGHRS and CDR2 YFSETQ. V lost 7 bases, J lost 4 bases, and 15 bases lay in between. This CDR3 region has 14 residues. The CDR3 here is CASQATLGYNEQFF. In nucleotides, the CDR3 is TGCGCCAGCCAGGCCACTTTGGGATACAATGAGCAGTTCTTC.

The chain joins TRBV12-3 or TRBV12-4 to TRBJ2-2; 8 bases map to TRBD2. V lost 5 bases to trimming and J lost 7 bases; unmatched junction nucleotides: 9. The CDR3 covers 15 residues. DNA of the CDR3: TGTGCCAGCAGTCTAGATGGACTAGCAAACGGGGAGCTGTTTTTT. This encodes CASSLDGLANGELFF.

V and J are TRBV12-3 or TRBV12-4 and TRBJ2-6; D is unresolved. This CDR3 region has 14 residues. V was shortened by 6 bases and J by 2 bases, with 8 bases between the two germline ends. The CDR3 region is CASRVATGANVLTF. CDR3 coding DNA: TGTGCCAGCAGAGTGGCGACTGGGGCCAACGTCCTGACTTTC.

CDR3 nucleotide sequence: TGTGCCAGCAGTCAGACAGGGGCGAGCTCACCCCTCCACTTT. Encoded protein: CASSQTGASSPLHF. The chain employs TRBV25-1 and TRBJ1-6; 8 nucleotides agree with TRBD1. CDR1 and CDR2 from the germline V gene are MGHDK and SYGVNS. The CDR3 loop spans 14 amino acids. V was clipped by 5 bases and J by 10 bases; unmatched bases: 7. Together with reference TRBV25-1 and TRBJ1-6, the CDR3 gives the full variable domain: EADIYQTPRYLVIGTGKKITLECSQTMGHDKMYWYQQDPGMELHLIHYSYGVNSTEKGDLSSESTVSRIRTEHFPLTLESARPSHTSQYLCASSQTGASSPLHFGNGTRLTVT.

In this sample, this clonotype turned up a few times. The chain couples TRBV30 to TRBJ2-1; 7 bases are shared with TRBD1. V was pared by 5 bases and J by 12 bases, with 7 bases of the junction left unmatched. Germline assignment: CDR1 GTSNPN and CDR2 SVGIG (reference sequence). The CDR3 length is 11 residues. The CDR3 sequence: CAWGTGAGQFF. The CDR3 coding sequence is TGTGCCTGGGGTACAGGGGCCGGGCAGTTCTTC. Combining the CDR3 with reference TRBV30 and TRBJ2-1 gives the whole variable domain SQTIHQWPATLVQPVGSPLSLECTVEGTSNPNLYWYRQAAGRGLQLLFYSVGIGQISSEVPQNLSASRPQDRQFILSSKKLLLSDSGFYLCAWGTGAGQFFGPGTRLTVL.

This clonotype was observed a few times. This chain joins TRBV7-2 and TRBJ1-4, with D possibly TRBD1 on 5 matching bases. The CDR3 spans 14 residues. V lost 3 bases, J lost 7 bases, and 12 bases lay in between. CDR1 and CDR2 (germline): SGHTA, FQGNSA. The CDR3 bases are TGTGCCAGCAGCTTTCTAGGGGCTGGTGAAAAACTGTTTTTT. It translates to CASSFLGAGEKLFF. Complete variable domain (other parts from reference TRBV7-2 and TRBJ1-4): GAGVSQSPSNKVTEKGKDVELRCDPISGHTALYWYRQSLGQGLEFLIYFQGNSAPDKSGLPSDRFSAERTGGSVSTLTIQRTQQEDSAVYLCASSFLGAGEKLFFGSGTQLSVL.

This clonotype appeared once. The V call is TRBV12-3 or TRBV12-4, the J call TRBJ1-1; no clear D gene. The CDR3 is 12 amino acids. Trimming took 3 bases from V and 9 from J, leaving 11 bases between them. The CDR3 reads CASSLGYHQAFF. CDR3 bases: TGTGCCAGCAGTTTGGGCTACCATCAAGCTTTCTTT.

This sequence joins TRBV4-3 and TRBJ2-3; TRBD1 aligns across 8 bases. The CDR3 extends over 15 amino acids. Germline CDR1 LGHNA, CDR2 YSLEER. V was clipped by 1 base and J by 2 bases; unmatched bases: 2. The CDR3 sequence is CASSQGDRHTDTQYF. The CDR3 DNA reads as TGCGCCAGCAGCCAAGGGGACAGGCACACAGATACGCAGTATTTT.

This clonotype was found a few times. V usage is TRBV9 and J usage is TRBJ2-5; a possible D gene is TRBD2 (8 bases). This CDR3 is built from 16 residues. The V gene's germline CDR1 is SGDLS and CDR2 YYNGEE. The V and J ends lost 3 bases and 4 bases respectively, with 19 bases between them. The CDR3 region has the DNA TGTGCCAGCAGCGGCGGGGGGACAGACCTTGGAGAGACCCAGTACTTC. Translated: CASSGGGTDLGETQYF.

The chain uses TRBV6-5 and TRBJ2-6; D is undetermined. V was shortened by 4 bases and J by 0 bases, with 19 bases between the two germline ends. CDR1 MNHEY and CDR2 SVGAGI come from the germline V gene. This CDR3 has 19 amino acids. CDR3 sequence reads: CASSFGPTYSVSGANVLTF. In DNA, the CDR3 is TGTGCCAGCAGTTTCGGGCCGACATACTCCGTCTCTGGGGCCAACGTCCTGACTTTC.

This clonotype was observed at least ten times. V is TRBV29-1 and J is TRBJ2-7; the D gene is possibly TRBD1 (5 bases). V shed 3 bases and J shed 4 bases, with 7 bases lying between them. CDR3 length equals 11 residues. Germline V lookup: CDR1 SQVTM, CDR2 ANQGSEA. CDR3 in amino acids: CSVEKGYEQYF. CDR3 coding DNA: TGCAGCGTTGAGAAGGGGTACGAGCAGTACTTC.

The chain carries TRBV29-1 and TRBJ2-7; 7 bases are shared with TRBD1. V shed 7 bases and J 3 bases; nucleotides not matched to a gene: 9. The CDR3 is made up of 13 amino acids. In germline, CDR1 is SQVTM, CDR2 ANQGSEA. Here the CDR3 reads CSACTRTGYEQYF. The DNA for the CDR3 is TGCAGCGCATGTACCCGGACAGGCTACGAGCAGTACTTC.

This chain links TRBV6-2 or TRBV6-3 with TRBJ2-7; D possibly corresponds to TRBD2 (5 bases). V was trimmed by 8 bases and J by 3 bases, leaving 11 bases between them. The CDR3 length is 12 residues. CDR1 and CDR2 from the germline V gene are MNHEY and SVGEGT. CDR3 in DNA: TGTGCCAGCGGAGACCGGGACTACGAGCAGTACTTC. Translation: CASGDRDYEQYF.

The chain is built from TRBV15 and TRBJ2-7; D remains ambiguous. CDR1 and CDR2 (germline): LNHNV, YYDKDF (reference sequence). This CDR3 comprises 13 residues. V was clipped by 0 bases and J by 6 bases, with 9 bases between them. The CDR3 DNA follows: TGTGCCACCAGCAGAGAAGGTAAAGCCGAGCAGTACTTC. As protein: CATSREGKAEQYF.

V and J are TRBV29-1 and TRBJ1-2; D is perhaps TRBD1 (5 bases). Germline V gene sequence: CDR1 SQVTM, CDR2 ANQGSEA. The CDR3 covers 11 residues. The V end lost 7 bases, the J end lost 7 bases, and 13 bases lay between the germline ends. CDR3 DNA sequence: TGCAGCGCCGGAGACAGTCGTGGCTACACCTTC. This encodes CSAGDSRGYTF.